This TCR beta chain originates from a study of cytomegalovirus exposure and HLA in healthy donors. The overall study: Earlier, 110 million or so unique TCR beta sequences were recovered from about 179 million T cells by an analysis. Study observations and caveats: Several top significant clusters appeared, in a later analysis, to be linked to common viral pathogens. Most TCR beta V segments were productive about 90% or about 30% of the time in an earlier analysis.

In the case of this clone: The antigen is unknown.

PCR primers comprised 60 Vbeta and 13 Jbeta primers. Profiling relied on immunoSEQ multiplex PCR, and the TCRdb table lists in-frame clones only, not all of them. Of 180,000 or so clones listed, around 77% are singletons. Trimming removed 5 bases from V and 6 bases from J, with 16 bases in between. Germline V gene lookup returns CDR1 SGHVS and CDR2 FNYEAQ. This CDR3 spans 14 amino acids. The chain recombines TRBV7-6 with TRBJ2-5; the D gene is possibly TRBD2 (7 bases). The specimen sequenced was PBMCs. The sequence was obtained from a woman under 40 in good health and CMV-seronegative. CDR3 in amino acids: CASSQGGGLKTQYF. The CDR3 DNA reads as TGTGCCAGCAGCCAGGGAGGGGGTTTAAAGACCCAGTACTTC.